This T cell receptor (beta chain) was recorded in a study of T-cell reconstitution after alpha-beta-depleted transplantation in children. Overall study findings and caveats: Newly produced T cells mostly provided counts and TCRbeta diversity after one year, as hyperexpanded clones declined. Surviving recipient T cells and thymic progenitors underlay high day-60 TCRbeta diversity in some patients. About two months after transplant, alpha-beta T cells reportedly came from several hundred expanded graft clones.

The TCRbeta library incorporated unique molecular identifiers. TCRdb independently ran MiXCR on the PCR reads; one entry per CDR3 protein. The table includes around 440,000 distinct CDR3 sequences, about 17% detected once. The germline V gene encodes CDR1 DFQATT and CDR2 SNEGSKA (reference sequence). The J segment lost 4 bases and the V segment lost 4 bases, leaving 12 bases of the junction unmatched. The CDR3 contains 17 residues. In regard to this clonotype: Its antigen is currently unknown.

Sequencing was performed on PBMCs, mostly from graft donor cells, taken 360 days after TCRalphabeta/CD19-depleted stem cell transplant. The gene calls are TRBV20-1 and TRBJ2-1, with 11 bases fitting TRBD2. This clonotype was obtained from a boy less than two years old who had a stem cell transplant for Wiskott-Aldrich syndrome, so the T cells may come from the graft donor. CDR3 in amino acids: CSATMGLAARLYNEQFF. The CDR3 coding sequence is TGCAGTGCTACCATGGGACTAGCGGCTCGATTATACAATGAGCAGTTCTTC.